This TCR beta chain emerged from a study of T cells in Graves' hyperthyroidism and ophthalmopathy. There were TCR beta CDR3 regions amplified from RNA transcripts. Primed by the HTBI set, a first-round RT-PCR was run on the TCR CDR3. Each CDR3 protein gets one entry after TCRdb re-called the multiplex PCR reads with MiXCR. The repertoire holds hundreds of thousands of distinct CDR3 sequences, with roughly 45% as singletons. This clonotype was counted between two and nine times. Its target is unknown. Points from the study as a whole: A median around 6 months before onset, the model predicted ophthalmopathy.

Patients showing uncontrolled infection, other autoimmune disease, pregnancy or lactation were ineligible. V lost 5 bases, J lost 5 bases, and 9 bases stayed unmatched. This CDR3 is 15 amino acids long. Sequencing input: peripheral blood or thyroid tissue (not recorded which). The receptor was derived from an adult man with Graves' disease, either hyperthyroidism or ophthalmopathy (not recorded which). The chain recombines TRBV12-3 or TRBV12-4 with TRBJ1-2, with 9 bases identical to TRBD1. This chain's CDR3 is CASSQGGTGRYGYTF. The CDR3 bases are TGTGCCAGCAGTCAGGGCGGGACAGGGAGATATGGCTACACCTTC.